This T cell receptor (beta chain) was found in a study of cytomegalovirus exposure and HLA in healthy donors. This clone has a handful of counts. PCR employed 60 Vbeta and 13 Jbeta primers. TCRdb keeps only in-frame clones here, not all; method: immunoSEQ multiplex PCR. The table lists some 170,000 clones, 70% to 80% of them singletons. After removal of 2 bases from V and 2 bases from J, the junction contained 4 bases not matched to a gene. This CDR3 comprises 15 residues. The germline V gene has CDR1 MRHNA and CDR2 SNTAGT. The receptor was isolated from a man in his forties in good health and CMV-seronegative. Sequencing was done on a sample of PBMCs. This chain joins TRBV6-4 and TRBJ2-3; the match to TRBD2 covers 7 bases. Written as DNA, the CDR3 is TGTGCCAGCAGTGACGGGGGGGAGCCCACAGATACGCAGTATTTT. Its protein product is CASSDGGEPTDTQYF.